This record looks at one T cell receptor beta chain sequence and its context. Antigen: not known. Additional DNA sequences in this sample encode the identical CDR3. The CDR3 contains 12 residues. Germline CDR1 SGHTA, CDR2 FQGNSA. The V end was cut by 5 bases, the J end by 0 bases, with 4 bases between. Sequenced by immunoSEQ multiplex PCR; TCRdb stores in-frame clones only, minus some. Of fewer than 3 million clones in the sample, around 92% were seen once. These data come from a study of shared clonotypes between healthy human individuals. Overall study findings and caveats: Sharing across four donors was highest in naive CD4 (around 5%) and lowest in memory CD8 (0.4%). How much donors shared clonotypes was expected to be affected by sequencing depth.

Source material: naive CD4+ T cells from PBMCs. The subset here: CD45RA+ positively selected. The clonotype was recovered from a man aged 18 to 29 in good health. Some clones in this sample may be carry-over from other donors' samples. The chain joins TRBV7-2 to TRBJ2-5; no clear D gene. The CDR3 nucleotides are TGTGCCAGCAGCCCGTACCAAGAGACCCAGTACTTC. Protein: CASSPYQETQYF. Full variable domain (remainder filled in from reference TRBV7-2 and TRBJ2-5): GAGVSQSPSNKVTEKGKDVELRCDPISGHTALYWYRQSLGQGLEFLIYFQGNSAPDKSGLPSDRFSAERTGGSVSTLTIQRTQQEDSAVYLCASSPYQETQYFGPGTRLLVL.